This is a list of T cell receptor beta chains from one sample in a study of glioma-infiltrating T cells. TCRdb analysed the multiplex PCR reads with MiXCR anew, one entry per CDR3 protein. This table has around 120,000 distinct CDR3 sequences, approximately 24% appearing once. Sequenced input: glioma tissue, nonneoplastic brain tissue, or PBMCs (not recorded which). All receptors derive from a human donor with low-grade glioma or glioblastoma, undergoing nonglioma brain surgery, or in good health (not recorded which). Both conserved end residues are part of each CDR3. D genes are given only for firm matches. Size is stated for part of the rows, as once, few or many counts, or as a class when the clone is expanded.

many	TRBJ1-1	TRBV6-1	.	CASTDGGRVNTEAFF	TGTGCCAGCACCGATGGGGGACGGGTGAACACTGAAGCTTTCTTT
many	TRBJ1-1	TRBV20-1	.	CSAREGGSPTTFF	TGCAGTGCTAGAGAGGGGGGCAGCCCCACCACTTTCTTT
few	TRBJ2-3	TRBV3-1	TRBD2	CASSQDLLADPTDTQYF	TGTGCCAGCAGCCAAGATTTACTAGCGGACCCCACAGATACGCAGTATTTT
.	TRBJ1-4	TRBV20-1	TRBD1	CSARDGRTGISEKLFF	TGCAGTGCTAGAGATGGCAGGACAGGGATTAGTGAAAAACTGTTTTTT
few	TRBJ1-1	TRBV29-1	.	CSVTGSYTEAFF	TGCAGCGTTACAGGGTCCTACACTGAAGCTTTCTTT
few	TRBJ1-5	TRBV7-9	.	CASSLGRLNQPQHF	TGTGCCAGCAGCTTGGGACGGTTAAATCAGCCCCAGCATTTT
.	TRBJ1-5	TRBV24-1	.	CATSDRRTLRDQTQHF	TGTGCCACCAGTGACCGTCGGACTTTGAGGGACCAGACCCAGCATTTT
many	TRBJ2-3	TRBV6-1	.	CASQGPDTQYF	TGTGCCAGTCAGGGGCCAGATACGCAGTATTTT
few	TRBJ1-1	TRBV7-6	.	CASSLVRDMNTEAFF	TGTGCCAGCAGCTTAGTCAGGGACATGAACACTGAAGCTTTCTTT
.	TRBJ2-2	TRBV18	TRBD1	CASSHRQGANTGELFF	TGTGCCAGCTCACACCGACAGGGCGCGAACACCGGGGAGCTGTTTTTT
few	TRBJ2-6	TRBV20-1	TRBD2	CSATSGGAGANVLTF	TGCAGTGCTACTAGCGGGGGGGCGGGGGCCAACGTCCTGACTTTC
.	TRBJ1-1	TRBV29-1	.	CSVEDFRVGTEAFF	TGCAGCGTTGAAGATTTTAGGGTGGGGACTGAAGCTTTCTTT
many	TRBJ1-1	TRBV6-1	.	CASSSGTSYTEAFF	TGTGCCAGCAGCTCCGGGACCTCTTACACTGAAGCTTTCTTT
.	TRBJ1-5	TRBV7-6	TRBD1	CASRATGALGGHF	TGTGCCAGCAGGGCGACAGGGGCTCTAGGTGGGCATTTT
.	TRBJ1-1	TRBV20-1	TRBD1	CSARGAPGQGKLNTEAFF	TGCAGTGCTAGAGGCGCTCCGGGACAGGGGAAGTTGAACACTGAAGCTTTCTTT
few	TRBJ1-2	TRBV30	.	CAWSVGERVSYTF	TGTGCCTGGAGTGTTGGAGAACGTGTAAGCTACACCTTC
.	TRBJ1-1	TRBV7-3	.	CASSYWGRGGNTEAFF	TGTGCCAGCAGCTACTGGGGCAGAGGGGGGAACACTGAAGCTTTCTTT